This entry lists 27 T cell receptor beta chains sequenced from one sample in a study of CXCR3-negative and CXCR3-positive naive CD8 T cells. The TRB cDNA libraries were prepared by 5' RACE with UMI labels. TCRdb reworked the 5' RACE reads into one entry per CDR3 protein, no DNA. This table lists 84,000 or so distinct CDR3 sequences. What was sequenced was naive CXCR3- CD8+ T cells from blood. The subset here: CD45RO-CCR7+CD27+CD95- naive CD8+ T cells lacking CXCR3 (TNR3-). These receptors were taken from a human donor in good health. Some clones in this sample may be carry-over from other donors' samples.

CDR3 region: CASSLGEHSYEQYF. This chain uses TRBV5-6 with TRBJ2-7. The CDR3 length is 14 residues. Per the germline V gene, CDR1 is SGHDT and CDR2 is YYEEEE. The whole variable domain, filled in from reference TRBV5-6 and TRBJ2-7, reads DAGVTQSPTHLIKTRGQQVTLRCSPKSGHDTVSWYQQALGQGPQFIFQYYEEEERQRGNFPDRFSGHQFPNYSSELNVNALLLGDSALYLCASSLGEHSYEQYFGPGTRLTVT.

This chain joins TRBV29-1 and TRBJ2-1. CDR1 is SQVTM, CDR2 ANQGSEA, per germline. The CDR3 length is 13 residues. CDR3 region: CSVESRSRNEQFF.

The chain employs TRBV27 and TRBJ2-7; TCRdb's D call of TRBD1 is untestable without DNA. This CDR3 region has 16 residues. Germline lookup yields CDR1 MNHEY and CDR2 SMNVEV (reference sequence). The CDR3 sequence is CASSSWGTGIDYEQYF.

This sequence joins TRBV29-1 and TRBJ2-3; TCRdb returns TRBD1, unconfirmable since there is no DNA. Germline V CDR1 and CDR2: SQVTM, ANQGSEA. The CDR3 consists of 16 residues. The CDR3 sequence: CSVGPIMGGDTDTQYF.

V and J are TRBV2 and TRBJ2-2; TCRdb's D call, TRBD2, is unchecked because there is no DNA. Looked up from germline, CDR1 is SNHLY and CDR2 is FYNNEI. This CDR3 has 14 residues. The CDR3: CASSDETGGGELFF.

The chain is built from TRBV6-1 and TRBJ2-7. From germline, CDR1 is MNHNS and CDR2 SASEGT. This CDR3 has 13 amino acids. The CDR3: CASSEVVLYEQYF.

The rearrangement links TRBV6-2 or TRBV6-3 to TRBJ1-1; there is no DNA to check the TCRdb D call of TRBD1. The CDR3 is 14 residues long. Germline V CDR1 and CDR2: MNHEY, SVGEGT. Here the CDR3 reads CASSTPEGYTEAFF.

This chain connects TRBV4-1 to TRBJ2-1; TCRdb gives TRBD1 as the D gene, but with no DNA this cannot be confirmed. This CDR3 has 15 amino acids. Per germline, CDR1 MGHRA and CDR2 YSYEKL. CDR3 residues: CASSREQGSWNEQFF.

The chain recombines TRBV29-1 with TRBJ1-1; TCRdb selects TRBD1, and the lack of DNA leaves this call unchecked. The CDR3 consists of 14 residues. Germline V gene sequence: CDR1 SQVTM, CDR2 ANQGSEA. The CDR3 loop is CSVALGGMNTEAFF.

V and J are TRBV9 and TRBJ2-1; TCRdb gives TRBD2 as the D gene, but with no DNA this cannot be confirmed. The germline V gene has CDR1 SGDLS and CDR2 YYNGEE. CDR3 length: 21 amino acids. The CDR3 is CASSVAPGLAGGLSSYNEQFF.

V usage is TRBV7-9 and J usage is TRBJ2-3; the TCRdb call, TRBD2, lacks DNA for checking. CDR1 and CDR2 from the germline V gene are SEHNR and FQNEAQ (reference sequence). CDR3 length: 15 amino acids. CDR3: CASSATTLGTDTQYF.

The rearrangement joins TRBV7-2 to TRBJ2-7; TCRdb gives TRBD2 as the D gene, but with no DNA this cannot be confirmed. Germline V gene data show CDR1 as SGHTA and CDR2 as FQGNSA. The CDR3 length is 16 residues. The CDR3 region is CASSLGPPRREYEQYF.

J is TRBJ2-1 and V is TRBV29-1; no DNA is available, so the TRBD1 call from TCRdb remains unchecked. The CDR3 is 16 amino acids. CDR1 SQVTM and CDR2 ANQGSEA come from the germline V gene. CDR3 amino acids: CSVGEGTASSYNEQFF.

The V and J genes are TRBV7-6 and TRBJ1-1. CDR1 and CDR2 (germline): SGHVS, FNYEAQ. There are 14 residues in the CDR3. The CDR3 is CASSLGELNTEAFF.

This chain uses TRBV12-5 with TRBJ2-7. The germline V gene has CDR1 LGHNT and CDR2 FRNRAP. The CDR3 extends over 12 amino acids. The CDR3 sequence: CASGPDGYEQYF. The whole variable domain, filled in from reference TRBV12-5 and TRBJ2-7, reads DARVTQTPRHKVTEMGQEVTMRCQPILGHNTVFWYRQTMMQGLELLAYFRNRAPLDDSGMPKDRFSAEMPDATLATLKIQPSEPRDSAVYFCASGPDGYEQYFGPGTRLTVT.

The chain employs TRBV29-1 and TRBJ1-1; no DNA is available, so the TRBD1 call from TCRdb remains unchecked. Per the germline V gene, CDR1 is SQVTM and CDR2 is ANQGSEA. This CDR3 has 16 amino acids. CDR3 sequence: CSAEAGTGFWNTEAFF.

V usage is TRBV15 and J usage is TRBJ2-7; there is no DNA to check the TCRdb D call of TRBD2. The length of the CDR3 is 14 residues. The germline CDR1 and CDR2 sequences are LNHNV and YYDKDF (reference sequence). The chain's CDR3 is CATSTGTRNYEQYF.

This chain links TRBV21-1 with TRBJ2-3; the D gene TCRdb calls, TRBD2, cannot be checked with no DNA. TRBV21-1 is flagged as a pseudogene. The CDR3 has 19 residues. CDR3 region: CASSKNQSQREKETDTQYF.

The genes are TRBV3-1 and TRBJ2-5. Germline V CDR1 and CDR2: LGHDT, YNNKEL (reference sequence). The CDR3 totals 15 residues. The CDR3 sequence is CASSQDWGSQETQYF.

The chain is built from TRBV29-1 and TRBJ1-1. This CDR3 is 12 amino acids long. Germline assignment: CDR1 SQVTM and CDR2 ANQGSEA. This chain's CDR3 is CSVEWDSTEAFF. The whole variable domain, filled in from reference TRBV29-1 and TRBJ1-1, reads SAVISQKPSRDICQRGTSLTIQCQVDSQVTMMFWYRQQPGQSLTLIATANQGSEATYESGFVIDKFPISRPNLTFSTLTVSNMSPEDSSIYLCSVEWDSTEAFFGQGTRLTVV.

The rearrangement joins TRBV5-1 to TRBJ1-4. This CDR3 is 15 amino acids long. Germline CDR1 SGHRS, CDR2 YFSETQ. The CDR3 loop reads CASSPNVMANEKLFF.

The chain has TRBV6-4 and TRBJ2-1; the TCRdb call, TRBD2, lacks DNA for checking. The CDR3 consists of 17 residues. Germline CDR1 MRHNA, CDR2 SNTAGT. CDR3 protein: CASSDSKWTNGYNEQFF.

The V call is TRBV7-9, the J call TRBJ2-5. Germline V CDR1 and CDR2: SEHNR, FQNEAQ (reference sequence). The CDR3 is made up of 12 amino acids. This chain's CDR3 is CASSSAVETQYF.

This chain joins TRBV4-3 and TRBJ1-1; TCRdb's D call of TRBD1 is untestable without DNA. Germline V gene data show CDR1 as LGHNA and CDR2 as YSLEER. The CDR3 contains 15 residues. The CDR3 sequence: CASRAGTALGTEAFF.

The V gene is TRBV5-1, the J gene TRBJ2-7. CDR3 length equals 15 residues. Germline lookup yields CDR1 SGHRS and CDR2 YFSETQ. The CDR3 is CASSLEPGRGYEQYF.

The rearrangement uses TRBV6-5 and TRBJ2-1; TCRdb's D call of TRBD2 is untestable without DNA. The CDR3 covers 15 residues. Germline V gives CDR1 MNHEY, CDR2 SVGAGI. The CDR3 region is CASSSLAGDYNEQFF.

The chain couples TRBV2 to TRBJ2-1; the D gene TCRdb calls, TRBD2, cannot be checked with no DNA. The CDR3 sequence is 13 residues long. Germline V CDR1 and CDR2: SNHLY, FYNNEI. CDR3 sequence: CASSDGANNEQFF.